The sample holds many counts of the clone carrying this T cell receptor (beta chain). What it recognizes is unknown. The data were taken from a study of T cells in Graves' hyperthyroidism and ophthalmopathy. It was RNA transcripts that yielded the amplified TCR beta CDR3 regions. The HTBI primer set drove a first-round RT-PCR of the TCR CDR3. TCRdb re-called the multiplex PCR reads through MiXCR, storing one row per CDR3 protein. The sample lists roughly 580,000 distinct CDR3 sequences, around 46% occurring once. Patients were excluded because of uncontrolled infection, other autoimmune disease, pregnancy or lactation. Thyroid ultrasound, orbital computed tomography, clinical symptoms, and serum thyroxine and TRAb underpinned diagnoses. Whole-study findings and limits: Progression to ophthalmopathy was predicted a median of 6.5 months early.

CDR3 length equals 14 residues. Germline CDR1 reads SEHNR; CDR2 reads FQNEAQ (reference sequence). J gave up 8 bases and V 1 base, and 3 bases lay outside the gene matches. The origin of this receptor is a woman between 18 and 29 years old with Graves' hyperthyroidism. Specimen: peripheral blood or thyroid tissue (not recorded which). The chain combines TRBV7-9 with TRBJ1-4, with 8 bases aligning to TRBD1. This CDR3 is CASSLGQGSEKLFF. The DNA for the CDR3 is TGTGCCAGCAGCTTAGGACAGGGGAGCGAAAAACTGTTTTTT.